This passage covers 15 T cell receptor beta chains from one sample sequenced in a study of T cells expressing NK-cell markers. TCRdb reprocessed the 5' RACE reads, keeping one entry per CDR3 protein, no DNA. Reported are around 470,000 distinct CDR3 sequences; the ten largest clones contain under 1.5%. The sequenced material came from blood T cells: a sorted CD56 or NKG2C T cell subset, CD4+ or CD8+ T cells, or bulk PBMC T cells (not recorded which). The receptors were sampled from a woman between 50 and 59 years old in good health.

The chain carries TRBV11-3 and TRBJ2-1; there is no DNA to check the TCRdb D call of TRBD2. CDR3 length: 15 amino acids. Germline V lookup: CDR1 SGHNT, CDR2 YENEEA. The CDR3 reads CASSLLGRVNNEQFF.

The V call is TRBV2, the J call TRBJ2-2. CDR1 and CDR2 from the germline V gene are SNHLY and FYNNEI. There are 13 residues in the CDR3. This CDR3 reads CASRGFIPGELFF.

The chain recombines TRBV7-6 with TRBJ2-3; TCRdb outputs TRBD2, but without DNA this stays unchecked. Germline loops: CDR1 SGHVS, CDR2 FNYEAQ. The CDR3 covers 16 residues. The CDR3 sequence is CASSLMASALADTQYF.

The chain employs TRBV7-9 and TRBJ2-2; there is no DNA to check the TCRdb D call of TRBD2. The V gene's germline CDR1 is SEHNR and CDR2 FQNEAQ (reference sequence). The CDR3 has 15 amino acids. CDR3: CASSLGLALTGELFF.

The chain recombines TRBV5-1 with TRBJ2-2; TCRdb's assignment of TRBD2 cannot be checked, as there is no DNA. Germline values: CDR1 SGHRS, CDR2 YFSETQ. The length of the CDR3 is 16 residues. The CDR3 reads CASSLRGGRGTGELFF. The full variable domain, completed using reference TRBV5-1 and TRBJ2-2, is KAGVTQTPRYLIKTRGQQVTLSCSPISGHRSVSWYQQTPGQGLQFLFEYFSETQRNKGNFPGRFSGRQFSNSRSEMNVSTLELGDSALYLCASSLRGGRGTGELFFGEGSRLTVL.

This CDR3 is CASTIGGGQETQYF. The chain links TRBV12-3 or TRBV12-4 to TRBJ2-5; TCRdb designates TRBD1, a call that cannot be tested without DNA. The CDR3 extends over 14 amino acids.

The CDR3: CASSLGLGDYGYTF. The rearrangement uses TRBV5-1 and TRBJ1-2; TCRdb selects TRBD1, and the lack of DNA leaves this call unchecked. Germline V lookup: CDR1 SGHRS, CDR2 YFSETQ. This CDR3 has 14 amino acids.

The CDR3 loop is CASSLRQAKGGETQYF. This rearrangement joins TRBV5-1 to TRBJ2-5; TCRdb gives TRBD2 as the D gene, but with no DNA this cannot be confirmed. This CDR3 contains 16 residues. Germline values: CDR1 SGHRS, CDR2 YFSETQ.

The rearrangement links TRBV2 to TRBJ1-4; absent DNA, TCRdb's TRBD1 call cannot be checked. In germline, CDR1 is SNHLY, CDR2 FYNNEI. This CDR3 spans 12 amino acids. CDR3 sequence: CASGQEGEKLFF.

J is TRBJ2-3 and V is TRBV5-1; TCRdb's D gene call, TRBD2, goes unchecked for lack of DNA. The CDR3 runs 14 residues. Germline V gene sequence: CDR1 SGHRS, CDR2 YFSETQ. The CDR3 protein is CASGAGSSRDTQYF.

The V and J genes are TRBV18 and TRBJ1-1. The germline gives CDR1 KGHSH, CDR2 LQKENI. This CDR3 is built from 15 residues. The CDR3 reads CASSPLGELITEAFF.

The genes are TRBV20-1 and TRBJ1-4. Germline V gives CDR1 DFQATT, CDR2 SNEGSKA (reference sequence). The CDR3 contains 13 residues. This CDR3 is CSAVRGDYEKLFF.

CDR3 in amino acids: CATRGGEDGYTF. The V call is TRBV24-1, the J call TRBJ1-2. Germline loops: CDR1 KGHDR, CDR2 SFDVKD. The CDR3 is made up of 12 amino acids.

The rearrangement joins TRBV5-1 to TRBJ1-4. The CDR3 is 15 residues long. Germline CDR1 reads SGHRS; CDR2 reads YFSETQ. The CDR3 sequence: CASSRDSLTNEKLFF.

This sequence joins TRBV28 and TRBJ1-2; TCRdb lists TRBD1, though no DNA is available to test this call. Germline CDR1 MDHEN, CDR2 SYDVKM. The CDR3 spans 14 residues. CDR3 amino acids: CASSLDSGTKGYTF.